This T cell receptor beta chain was sequenced for a study of T cells after yellow fever vaccination. Study-wide findings and caveats: At under 97% for CD4 and 70% to 90% for CD8, most primary-vaccination clones showed up again after the booster.

The V gene end was trimmed by 4 bases and the J gene end by 6 bases; junction bases not matched to a gene: 8. This CDR3 spans 15 amino acids. CDR1 and CDR2 from the germline V gene are MGHRA and YSYEKL. Making TCR cDNA involved 5'RACE template switching, which added UMIs and a universal primer site. TCRdb redid the calling of the 5' RACE reads with MiXCR, one entry per CDR3 protein. The sample has around 320,000 distinct CDR3 sequences, about 10% seen once. Regarding this clonotype: The antigen is not known.

The V call is TRBV4-1, the J call TRBJ2-3; TRBD1 aligns across 9 bases. The clonotype comes from a man aged 18 to 35 who received the YFV17D yellow fever vaccine. The sample consisted of CD4+ T cells sorted from PBMCs, taken 5 days after the yellow fever booster vaccination. CDR3 residues: CASSRDRAGVDTQYF. As DNA, the CDR3 is TGCGCCAGCAGCCGGGACAGGGCCGGGGTGGATACGCAGTATTTT.